These T cell receptor beta chains were read from a single sample in a study of cytomegalovirus exposure and HLA in healthy donors. Measured with immunoSEQ multiplex PCR; TCRdb has only the in-frame clones, and not every one. The sample has about 360,000 clones; roughly 90% are singletons. Sequencing was done on a sample of PBMCs. These receptors all stem from a woman between 18 and 29 years old in good health and CMV-seronegative. The CDR3 runs from the conserved cysteine through the conserved F or W. Each record gives: V gene, J gene, CDR3 length, D gene, clone size, CDR3 DNA, CDR3 protein. D genes are given only for firm matches. Clone size is not always given. Where it is, it says once, few, many or a class for expanded clones.

TRBV27,TRBJ2-2,14,NA,NA,TGTGCCAGCAAAAGGGGCGCCGGCACCGGGGAGCTGTTTTTT,CASKRGAGTGELFF
TRBV7-6,TRBJ2-2,14,NA,NA,TGTGCCAGCAGCTTAGATCTGTACACCGGGGAGCTGTTTTTT,CASSLDLYTGELFF
TRBV28,TRBJ1-2,13,NA,NA,TGTGCCAGCAGTTATCAGACAGGCAATGGCTACACCTTC,CASSYQTGNGYTF
TRBV9,TRBJ2-7,15,TRBD2,NA,TGTGCCAGCAGCGGGTCAGCGGGAGGCCCCTACGAGCAGTACTTC,CASSGSAGGPYEQYF
TRBV6-5,TRBJ1-4,15,NA,NA,TGTGCCAGCAGTTACTCGGGACACCTTAATGAAAAACTGTTTTTT,CASSYSGHLNEKLFF
TRBV5-3,TRBJ2-2,18,TRBD2,NA,TGTGCCAGAAGCTTGGTATATAGGACTAGCGGGAGAACCGGGGAGCTGTTTTTT,CARSLVYRTSGRTGELFF
TRBV11-2,TRBJ2-7,19,NA,NA,TGTGCCAGCAGCTCTTTTGTCCTATACCACGACAGACCGTCCTACGAGCAGTACTTC,CASSSFVLYHDRPSYEQYF
TRBV10-1,TRBJ2-3,15,NA,NA,TGCGCCAGCAGTGAAACGGGGGGCCGTACAGATACGCAGTATTTT,CASSETGGRTDTQYF
TRBV25-1,TRBJ1-1,14,NA,NA,TGTGCCAGCAGTCGGGGGATTTGGGACACTGAAGCTTTCTTT,CASSRGIWDTEAFF
TRBV19,TRBJ1-6,17,NA,NA,TGTGCCAGTAGTACTAGACAGTTCTCCGGCTGGAATTCACCCCTCCACTTT,CASSTRQFSGWNSPLHF
TRBV19,TRBJ1-2,13,NA,NA,TGTGCCAGTAGTTTTCAGGTTTACTATGGCTACACCTTC,CASSFQVYYGYTF
TRBV19,TRBJ1-5,17,NA,NA,TGTGCCAGTAAGGAGACGGCGGTGGTTAGTAGCAATCAGCCCCAGCATTTT,CASKETAVVSSNQPQHF
TRBV29-1,TRBJ2-7,12,NA,NA,TGCAGCGTTGGGCGGGCCAACTACGAGCAGTACTTC,CSVGRANYEQYF
TRBV5-1,TRBJ2-1,22,TRBD2,NA,TGCGCCAGCAGCTTCCTACCAATATCCGGGACTAGCGGGGGCCTATCCTACAATGAGCAGTTCTTC,CASSFLPISGTSGGLSYNEQFF
TRBV5-4,TRBJ1-2,13,NA,NA,TGTGCCAGCAGCTTGGCAGGGTTTGGCGGCTACACCTTC,CASSLAGFGGYTF
TRBV5-1,TRBJ2-5,14,NA,NA,TGCGCCAGCAGCTCCGGACAGTACCAAGAGACCCAGTACTTC,CASSSGQYQETQYF
TRBV27,TRBJ2-3,17,NA,NA,TGTGCCAGCAGTCCCGTTATAGCAAGCGGAGTCGCAGATACGCAGTATTTT,CASSPVIASGVADTQYF
TRBV28,TRBJ2-7,15,TRBD1,NA,TGTGCCAGCAGCCGACCCGGGACAGGGGCCTACGAGCAGTACTTC,CASSRPGTGAYEQYF
TRBV10-3,TRBJ2-7,14,TRBD1,NA,TGTGCCATCAAATCTGGACAGGGCTTCTACGAGCAGTACTTC,CAIKSGQGFYEQYF
TRBV30,TRBJ2-2,18,TRBD2,NA,TGTGCCTGGAGTGTACGGAGGACTGGACTAGACAGCACCGGGGAGCTGTTTTTT,CAWSVRRTGLDSTGELFF
TRBV6-5,TRBJ1-2,15,TRBD1,NA,TGTGCCAGCAGACCCGGGACAGGGGGCGACTATGGCTACACCTTC,CASRPGTGGDYGYTF
TRBV28,TRBJ2-7,18,TRBD1,NA,TGTGCCAGCAGTCCCTCACCCGGGGTGGGGACAGCTGGCTACGAGCAGTACTTC,CASSPSPGVGTAGYEQYF
TRBV29-1,TRBJ2-2,12,TRBD2,NA,TGCAGCGTCTTAGCGGGAGCCGGGGAGCTGTTTTTT,CSVLAGAGELFF
TRBV2,TRBJ2-7,14,TRBD2,few,TGTGCCAGCAGTGCTACTAGCGCCTCCTACGAGCAGTACTTC,CASSATSASYEQYF
TRBV25-1,TRBJ2-5,15,NA,NA,TGTGCCAGCAGTGAGGCGGGGGCGACCCAAGAGACCCAGTACTTC,CASSEAGATQETQYF
TRBV28,TRBJ1-1,19,NA,NA,TGTGCCAGCAGTTTCCCCCGGGAGGATATGGGGGTACGCGGCACTGAAGCTTTCTTT,CASSFPREDMGVRGTEAFF
TRBV18,TRBJ2-3,14,NA,NA,TGTGCCAGCTCACCCGTTACTAGCACAGATACGCAGTATTTT,CASSPVTSTDTQYF
TRBV6-5,TRBJ1-6,15,NA,once,TGTGCCAGCAGGACCCCGACAGGCATAAATTCACCCCTCCACTTT,CASRTPTGINSPLHF
TRBV27,TRBJ2-7,13,NA,once,TGTGCCAGCAGTTTAAGAGTAAAACAGGAGCAGTACTTC,CASSLRVKQEQYF
TRBV9,TRBJ2-1,17,TRBD2,once,TGTGCCAGCAGCGTAACCCCGGGACTAGCGAGCTCCAATGAGCAGTTCTTC,CASSVTPGLASSNEQFF
TRBV15,TRBJ1-2,14,NA,NA,TGTGCCACCAGCAGCCGGGTCCACTTCTATGGCTACACCTTC,CATSSRVHFYGYTF